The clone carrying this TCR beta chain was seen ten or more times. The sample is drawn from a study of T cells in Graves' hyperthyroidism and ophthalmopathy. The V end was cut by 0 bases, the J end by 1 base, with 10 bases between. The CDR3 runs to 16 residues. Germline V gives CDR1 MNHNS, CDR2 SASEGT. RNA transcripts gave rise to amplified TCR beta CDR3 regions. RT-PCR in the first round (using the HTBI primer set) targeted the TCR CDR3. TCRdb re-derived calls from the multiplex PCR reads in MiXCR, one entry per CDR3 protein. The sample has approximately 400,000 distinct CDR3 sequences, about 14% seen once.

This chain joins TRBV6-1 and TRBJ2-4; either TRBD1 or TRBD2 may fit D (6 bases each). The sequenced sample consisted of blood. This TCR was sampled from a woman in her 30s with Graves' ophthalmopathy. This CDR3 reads CASSEAPGAAKNIQYF. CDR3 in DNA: TGTGCCAGCAGTGAAGCGCCGGGGGCGGCCAAAAACATTCAGTACTTC.